The clone carrying this TCR beta chain was detected once. The sample comes from a study of CD8 T cells in Susac syndrome. About the study: Within the sequenced Susac syndrome patient group, over 5 exhibited active disease and roughly eight were in remission. At blood draw, Susac syndrome patients were therapy-naive, on corticosteroids, or on intravenous immunoglobulin alone.

With random hexamers, about 0.45 to 1 ug RNA was reverse transcribed. Via MiXCR, TCRdb re-called the immunoSEQ multiplex PCR reads, giving one row per CDR3 protein. In the table there are some 200,000 distinct CDR3 sequences, approximately 95% of which are singletons. The study sequenced TCR beta in blood CD8+ and CD4+ T cells. Isolation of CD8+ and CD4+ T cells was performed negatively, whereas enrichment of TEMRA cells was done by FACS. J was trimmed by 0 bases and V by 3 bases; bases with no gene match: 13. Germline V gives CDR1 DFQATT, CDR2 SNEGSKA (reference sequence). The CDR3 totals 17 residues.

The receptor's source is a human donor with Susac syndrome. The chain is built from TRBV20-1 and TRBJ1-1; 7 bases line up with TRBD1. Material for sequencing was CD4+ T cells from PBMCs. The CDR3 DNA reads as TGCAGTGCTAGGGGTTACAGGGGCCGACAAATGAACACTGAAGCTTTCTTT. This codes for CSARGYRGRQMNTEAFF.